This T cell receptor beta chain was captured by sequencing in a study of shared clonotypes between healthy human individuals. Libraries were prepared by immunoSEQ multiplex PCR; TCRdb keeps only in-frame clonotypes and omits some of them. The sample has roughly 700,000 clones, around 72% seen once. In regard to this clone: Its specificity is unknown. At one end, the junction sequence differs from germline, possibly due to a read error.

General study points: Between a handful of donors, naive CD4 clonotypes were shared at a level of about 5.3%.

From germline, CDR1 is SGHRS and CDR2 YFSETQ. CDR3 length: 14 residues. The origin of this receptor is a woman in her thirties in good health. V gene TRBV5-1 combines with J gene TRBJ2-5; no clear D gene. Sequencing was carried out using memory CD4+ T cells sorted from blood. Subset specified: CD45RA-negative fraction. The CDR3 region is CASSLGPGQEAQYF. CDR3 nucleotides: TGCGCCAGCAGCTTGGGGCCGGGCCAAGAGGCCCAGTACTTC.